One and the same sample provided the 8 T cell receptor beta chains below, sequenced in a study of beta chain features in type 1 diabetes. The study, taken as a whole, reports: Type 1 diabetes patients showed a moderate but significant shortening of TCRB CDR3s in all four CD4+ subsets.

Investigators reverse transcribed all isolated RNA, so they sequenced expressed TCRB transcripts. This table comes from immunoSEQ multiplex PCR, and its TCRdb copy is limited to in-frame clones, with some not included. Of more than 550,000 clones listed, 11% to 15% are singletons. These receptors have no identified antigens. Sequences were obtained from naive CD4+ T cells from blood. The receptors come from a man in his late teens or twenties with type 1 diabetes.

This clone was seen only a few times. The chain has TRBV6-6 and TRBJ2-1; D possibly corresponds to TRBD2 (5 bases). Trimming shortened V by 8 bases and J by 5 bases, and 10 bases separated the two germline ends. Germline assignment: CDR1 MNHNY and CDR2 SVGAGI (reference sequence). The CDR3 consists of 12 residues. CDR3 DNA: TGTGCCAGCTCAAGCGGAAACAATGAGCAGTTCTTC. Translating it yields CASSSGNNEQFF.

This clone has only a few counts. V usage is TRBV14 and J usage is TRBJ2-5, with D unresolved. Germline V lookup: CDR1 SGHDN, CDR2 FVKESK. Trimming shortened V by 0 bases and J by 5 bases, and 19 bases separated the two germline ends. The CDR3 loop spans 17 amino acids. Here the CDR3 reads CASSQDSGVLVAETQYF. CDR3 in DNA: TGTGCCAGCAGCCAAGATTCCGGAGTCCTAGTGGCTGAGACCCAGTACTTC. The full variable domain, completed using reference TRBV14 and TRBJ2-5, is EAGVTQFPSHSVIEKGQTVTLRCDPISGHDNLYWYRRVMGKEIKFLLHFVKESKQDESGMPNNRFLAERTGGTYSTLKVQPAELEDSGVYFCASSQDSGVLVAETQYFGPGTRLLVL.

This clone showed up just a few times. V and J are TRBV28 and TRBJ2-7, with D possibly matching TRBD2 (6 bases). Germline lookup yields CDR1 MDHEN and CDR2 SYDVKM. V lost 1 base, J lost 0 bases, and 10 bases lay in between. The CDR3 runs to 15 residues. The CDR3, as DNA: TGTGCCAGCAGTTTATCCGGGACTCGCTCCTACGAGCAGTACTTC. It translates to CASSLSGTRSYEQYF.

The V and J genes are TRBV15 and TRBJ2-7; 12 nucleotides agree with TRBD1. Germline assignment: CDR1 LNHNV and CDR2 YYDKDF (reference sequence). The V gene end was trimmed by 3 bases and the J gene end by 4 bases; junction bases not matched to a gene: 1. The CDR3 is 14 amino acids. CDR3 in amino acids: CATSRGQGAYEQYF. CDR3 nucleotide sequence: TGTGCCACCAGCAGGGGACAGGGGGCTTACGAGCAGTACTTC.

This chain uses TRBV11-2 with TRBJ2-5, with 9 bases matching TRBD2. CDR3 length equals 15 residues. V shed 3 bases, J shed 7 bases, and the junction held 9 bases outside the gene matches. Germline values: CDR1 SGHAT, CDR2 FQNNGV. As DNA, the CDR3 is TGTGCCAGCAGCTTCCCAGGACTAGCGAGCTTGACCCAGTACTTC. It yields the protein CASSFPGLASLTQYF.

The rearrangement uses TRBV25-1 and TRBJ1-4; 8 positions agree with TRBD1. The CDR3 runs 18 residues. J lost 7 bases, V lost 1 base, and 14 bases had no gene match. Germline V gives CDR1 MGHDK, CDR2 SYGVNS. The chain's CDR3 is CASSELARGLTRSEKLFF. The CDR3 bases are TGTGCCAGCAGTGAATTGGCCAGGGGGCTAACCAGAAGTGAAAAACTGTTTTTT.

As DNA, the CDR3 is TGTGCCAGCAGCTTGGACTCCTACGAGCAGTACTTC. This encodes CASSLDSYEQYF. This chain uses TRBV11-2 with TRBJ2-7; D is undetermined. CDR1 SGHAT and CDR2 FQNNGV come from the germline V gene. V was pared by 3 bases and J by 0 bases, with 3 bases between. There are 12 residues in the CDR3.

The chain combines TRBV14 with TRBJ1-2; no clear D gene. Germline CDR1 is SGHDN and CDR2 is FVKESK. The CDR3 covers 15 residues. V was clipped by 1 base and J by 0 bases, with 9 bases between them. In DNA, the CDR3 is TGTGCCAGCAGCCAAGGGTCTGAAGCTAACTATGGCTACACCTTC. As protein: CASSQGSEANYGYTF.